The subject of this entry is one TCR beta chain. Original processing notes: Estimation of nucleated cell counts relied on the amplification of reference gene primers. The protocol was immunoSEQ multiplex PCR, while the TCRdb copy is restricted to in-frame clones and leaves out a portion. The DNA was the basis for D and trimming; V, J and clone size are from that table. This table has roughly 250,000 clones, approximately 90% appearing once. The participants were between roughly 18 and 100 years old and came from under 25 US areas. This specimen comes from a study of blood T cell repertoires in COVID-19. Study-wide background: Acute-phase and convalescent COVID-19 samples originated in the United States, Italy and Spain.

The V end lost 7 bases, the J end lost 6 bases, and 13 bases lay between the germline ends. Germline CDR1 MDHEN, CDR2 SYDVKM. The CDR3 extends over 14 amino acids. The chain links TRBV28 to TRBJ1-6; D may be TRBD1 (5 bases). The clonotype originates from a woman aged 25 to 39 with acute COVID-19. Sequencing was carried out using PBMCs or T cells enriched from blood (not recorded which). Here the CDR3 DNA reads TGTGCCAGCAATCGACAGTGGGGTAATTCACCCCTCCACTTT. Translation gives CASNRQWGNSPLHF.